The 32 T cell receptor beta chains listed next were all sequenced from one sample in a study of CD8 T cell repertoires and HIV-1 epitope variants (TCRdb year 2020). Their cognate antigens are unknown. Receptors were amplified or captured by the immunoSEQ multiplex PCR assay. Sourced from immuneACCESS, this table was stored by TCRdb with only in-frame sequences that have V and J called. A share of the clones is absent; for the studies checked, an unresolved V gene accounts for under half, and the remainder has no known explanation. This sample comprises roughly 5,800 clones, about two thirds of them detected only once. The ten largest clones represent roughly 40% of the sample. Source material: cultured CD8+ T cells derived from PBMCs. These receptors all come from a male donor with HIV.

V is TRBV28 and J is TRBJ2-3; no reliable D call. CDR3 length equals 12 residues. The germline V gene has CDR1 MDHEN and CDR2 SYDVKM. The V and J ends lost 8 bases and 5 bases respectively, with 11 bases between them. CDR3 region: CASRLPEDTQYF. The CDR3 nucleotides are TGTGCCAGCCGCCTCCCTGAAGATACGCAGTATTTT.

J is TRBJ2-7 and V is TRBV28, with TRBD1 as a possible D gene (5 bases). The V gene lost 6 bases and the J gene lost 5 bases, with 8 bases spanning the gap. CDR1 is MDHEN and CDR2 is SYDVKM in the germline V gene. CDR3 length equals 11 residues. The CDR3 loop is CASSPRDEQYF. The DNA for the CDR3 is TGTGCCAGCAGCCCCAGGGACGAGCAGTACTTC.

This clone was picked up one time. The chain couples TRBV7-8 to TRBJ2-7; 10 bases match TRBD2. The CDR3 is made up of 16 amino acids. Germline-derived CDR1 and CDR2 are SGHVS and FQNEAQ. V lost 5 bases, J lost 3 bases, and 10 bases stayed unmatched. CDR3 DNA: TGTGCCAGCAGCAGACAACTAGCGGGAAAAAACTACGAGCAGTACTTC. Translated, it gives CASSRQLAGKNYEQYF.

The rearrangement joins TRBV6-1 to TRBJ2-7; D perhaps matches TRBD1 (5 bases). Trimming shortened V by 6 bases and J by 1 base, and 16 bases separated the two germline ends. The CDR3 contains 15 residues. The V gene's germline CDR1 is MNHNS and CDR2 SASEGT. CDR3 in DNA: TGTGCCAGCAGCGACTTCACCCAGGGTTCCTACGAGCAGTACTTC. It encodes CASSDFTQGSYEQYF.

The chain links TRBV21-1 to TRBJ2-4. TRBV21-1 is termed a pseudogene. This CDR3 has 14 residues. CDR3 sequence reads: CASSKVGSKNIQYF. CDR3 nucleotide sequence: TGTGCCAGCAGCAAAGTGGGATCCAAAAACATTCAGTACTTC.

The chain carries TRBV5-4 and TRBJ2-5, with no clear D. V lost 2 bases and J 2 bases, leaving 10 bases between the germline ends. The CDR3 spans 14 residues. CDR1 SGHNT and CDR2 YYREEE come from the germline V gene (reference sequence). CDR3 in amino acids: CASSFLTPQETQYF. The CDR3, as DNA: TGTGCCAGCAGCTTCCTAACACCTCAAGAGACCCAGTACTTC.

This clone came up once. The chain uses TRBV5-4 and TRBJ2-3; TRBD2 agrees at 7 bases. The length of the CDR3 is 19 residues. Trimming took 0 bases from V and 2 from J; bases not matched to a gene: 15. CDR1 and CDR2 (germline): SGHNT, YYREEE (reference sequence). CDR3 nucleotides: TGTGCCAGCAGCTTGGTAACTAGCGAACCGGAGGGTGTCACAGATACGCAGTATTTT. It yields the protein CASSLVTSEPEGVTDTQYF.

CDR3 DNA: TGTGCCAGCAGCTTACCGCCCCCGCATACTGAAGCTTTCTTT. It is translated as CASSLPPPHTEAFF. The chain links TRBV7-9 to TRBJ1-1; D is uncertain. Germline V gives CDR1 SEHNR, CDR2 FQNEAQ (reference sequence). V lost 2 bases, J lost 5 bases, and 12 bases lay in between. The CDR3 totals 14 residues. Supplemented by reference TRBV7-9 and TRBJ1-1, the full variable domain reads DTGVSQNPRHKITKRGQNVTFRCDPISEHNRLYWYRQTLGQGPEFLTYFQNEAQLEKSRLLSDRFSAERPKGSFSTLEIQRTEQGDSAMYLCASSLPPPHTEAFFGQGTRLTVV.

This clone has only a few counts. The chain carries TRBV11-2 and TRBJ2-7, with 10 bases that match TRBD2. This CDR3 has 17 amino acids. Trimming removed 2 bases from V and 7 bases from J; junction bases left unmatched: 14. CDR1 is SGHAT and CDR2 is FQNNGV in the germline V gene. The CDR3 sequence: CASSLTPELAGVYEQYF. DNA of the CDR3: TGTGCCAGCAGCTTAACCCCGGAGCTAGCGGGAGTGTATGAGCAGTACTTC.

The chain uses TRBV10-3 and TRBJ1-2, with D tentatively TRBD1 (5 bases). Germline values: CDR1 ENHRY, CDR2 SYGVKD. The CDR3 sequence is 14 residues long. Trimming cost V 5 bases and J 8 bases, with 18 bases left between them. The CDR3 bases are TGTGCCATCAGTCCCAACGGGGAGGGACGGGGCTACACCTTC. Protein sequence: CAISPNGEGRGYTF.

This clone was observed a handful of times. This rearrangement joins TRBV7-6 to TRBJ1-3; possibly TRBD1 for D (5 bases). This CDR3 is 13 amino acids long. Trimming left V 6 bases short and J 2 bases short, with 8 bases between. Germline lookup yields CDR1 SGHVS and CDR2 FNYEAQ. The CDR3 here is CASRQETGNTIYF. The CDR3 DNA reads as TGTGCCAGCAGACAGGAAACTGGAAACACCATATATTTT. Full variable domain (remainder filled in from reference TRBV7-6 and TRBJ1-3): GAGVSQSPRYKVTKRGQDVALRCDPISGHVSLYWYRQALGQGPEFLTYFNYEAQQDKSGLPNDRFSAERPEGSISTLTIQRTEQRDSAMYRCASRQETGNTIYFGEGSWLTVV.

This clone has only one observation. V is TRBV28 and J is TRBJ2-5; no reliable D call. With 6 bases removed from V and 5 bases from J, the gap between germline ends came to 10 bases. There are 12 residues in the CDR3. Per the germline V gene, CDR1 is MDHEN and CDR2 is SYDVKM. CDR3 coding DNA: TGTGCCAGCAGCACCAGTCAGGAGACCCAGTACTTC. Translation: CASSTSQETQYF. Drawing the rest from reference TRBV28 and TRBJ2-5, the complete variable domain is DVKVTQSSRYLVKRTGEKVFLECVQDMDHENMFWYRQDPGLGLRLIYFSYDVKMKEKGDIPEGYSVSREKKERFSLILESASTNQTSMYLCASSTSQETQYFGPGTRLLVL.

The rearrangement joins TRBV10-2 to TRBJ2-3; 7 bases line up with TRBD1. Trimming took 11 bases from V and 0 from J; bases not matched to a gene: 17. Germline-derived CDR1 and CDR2 are WSHSY and SAAADI. The CDR3 contains 17 residues. CDR3 nucleotides: TGCGCCCCCCACGCGGACAGGAGGCGCGTTAGCACAGATACGCAGTATTTT. This codes for CAPHADRRRVSTDTQYF.

This clone counts as medium-sized. This sequence joins TRBV18 and TRBJ2-5, with D tentatively TRBD2 (5 bases). Trimming removed 2 bases at V and 1 base at J, with 8 bases between. Looked up from germline, CDR1 is KGHSH and CDR2 is LQKENI. The CDR3 contains 14 residues. The CDR3 loop is CASSPGLSQETQYF. The CDR3 region has the DNA TGTGCCAGCTCACCAGGACTTTCCCAAGAGACCCAGTACTTC.

This clone was observed once. The chain recombines TRBV6-6 with TRBJ1-1; D is possibly TRBD1 (6 bases). The CDR3 is 15 residues long. Germline V gene lookup returns CDR1 MNHNY and CDR2 SVGAGI (reference sequence). Trimming took off 0 bases at V and 4 bases at J, with 12 bases between the two ends. The CDR3 is CASSYSDSSVTEAFF. Written as DNA, the CDR3 is TGTGCCAGCAGTTACTCGGACAGTTCGGTCACTGAAGCTTTCTTT.

The chain employs TRBV28 and TRBJ2-5; D ambiguous. Germline V CDR1 and CDR2: MDHEN, SYDVKM. V was trimmed by 4 bases and J by 0 bases, leaving 6 bases between them. CDR3 length: 13 amino acids. The DNA for the CDR3 is TGTGCCAGCAGTTCCCACTACCAAGAGACCCAGTACTTC. It codes for CASSSHYQETQYF.

V gene TRBV9 combines with J gene TRBJ2-7, with D perhaps TRBD1 or TRBD2 (7 bases each). Germline V lookup: CDR1 SGDLS, CDR2 YYNGEE. The CDR3 length is 15 residues. Trimming took 3 bases from V and 0 from J, leaving 13 bases between them. The CDR3 DNA is TGTGCCAGCAGCGCCCGGGGGGACAGCTCCTACGAGCAGTACTTC. This codes for CASSARGDSSYEQYF.

V and J are TRBV7-9 and TRBJ1-1; maybe TRBD1 (6 bases). CDR3 size: 15 residues. From germline, CDR1 is SEHNR and CDR2 FQNEAQ (reference sequence). The V end was cut by 2 bases, the J end by 8 bases, with 18 bases between. CDR3 DNA: TGTGCCAGCAGCTTAACTTGGGGCAGGGGACCCGAAGCTTTCTTT. This encodes CASSLTWGRGPEAFF.

The V gene is TRBV6-6, the J gene TRBJ1-4, with TRBD1 identical over 7 bases. CDR3 length equals 14 residues. Germline V gene sequence: CDR1 MNHNY, CDR2 SVGAGI (reference sequence). J was trimmed by 11 bases and V by 5 bases; bases with no gene match: 11. This chain's CDR3 is CASSPGQALTKLFF. DNA for the CDR3: TGTGCCAGCAGTCCAGGACAGGCTCTAACGAAACTGTTTTTT.

This chain links TRBV6-5 with TRBJ2-1, with 9 bases matching TRBD2. Germline CDR1 and CDR2: MNHEY and SVGAGI. V shed 0 bases and J 7 bases; nucleotides not matched to a gene: 1. The CDR3 totals 14 residues. The CDR3 region is CASSYSLAGNEQFF. In DNA, the CDR3 is TGTGCCAGCAGTTACTCTCTAGCGGGAAATGAGCAGTTCTTC.

Comment on this clone: A read error may account for a junction end that differs from germline. The J gene is TRBJ2-7, the V gene TRBV6-1; D not resolved. Per germline, CDR1 MNHNS and CDR2 SASEGT. The CDR3 runs 13 residues. CDR3 nucleotides: TGTGCCAACAGTCAGGCCAGTCCCTACGAGCAGTACTTC. Residues: CANSQASPYEQYF.

The chain employs TRBV11-2 and TRBJ1-1; no reliable D call. V lost 5 bases, J lost 5 bases, and 9 bases lay in between. Germline assignment: CDR1 SGHAT and CDR2 FQNNGV. This CDR3 contains 12 residues. CDR3 coding DNA: TGTGCCAGCAGCACCCGATGGACTGAAGCTTTCTTT. As protein: CASSTRWTEAFF.

This clone was seen a few times. This chain joins TRBV7-9 and TRBJ2-5; 9 positions match TRBD1. CDR1 is SEHNR, CDR2 FQNEAQ, per germline (reference sequence). J was trimmed by 2 bases and V by 3 bases; bases with no gene match: 10. The CDR3 loop spans 17 amino acids. The DNA of the CDR3 is TGTGCCAGCAGCTTTAAGGATGGGACAGGGCAGCAAGAGACCCAGTACTTC. It translates to CASSFKDGTGQQETQYF.

By its share, this clone is medium-sized. V usage is TRBV4-3 and J usage is TRBJ1-2; D gene unclear. From germline, CDR1 is LGHNA and CDR2 YSLEER. Trimming shortened V by 0 bases and J by 3 bases, and 14 bases separated the two germline ends. The CDR3 sequence is 16 residues long. CDR3 nucleotide sequence: TGCGCCAGCAGCCAAGATCCCCCAGACTTGGACTATGGCTACACCTTC. It encodes CASSQDPPDLDYGYTF.

The chain employs TRBV5-1 and TRBJ1-2; perhaps TRBD1 as D (5 bases). The V gene's germline CDR1 is SGHRS and CDR2 YFSETQ. The CDR3 runs to 13 residues. V lost 0 bases and J 6 bases, leaving 9 bases between the germline ends. Written as DNA, the CDR3 is TGCGCCAGCAGCTTGGGGGGCGAGGATGGCTACACCTTC. This encodes CASSLGGEDGYTF.

This rearrangement joins TRBV4-1 to TRBJ2-5; the D is unclear. With 0 bases removed from V and 5 bases from J, the gap between germline ends came to 4 bases. This CDR3 contains 12 residues. Per the germline V gene, CDR1 is MGHRA and CDR2 is YSYEKL. The CDR3 spells CASSQDSETQYF. CDR3 nucleotides: TGCGCCAGCAGCCAAGATTCTGAGACCCAGTACTTC.

The chain is built from TRBV7-8 and TRBJ2-1; the D is unclear. Germline CDR1 and CDR2: SGHVS and FQNEAQ. V lost 7 bases and J lost 5, with 9 bases in between. The CDR3 runs to 12 residues. The CDR3 reads CASTLMDNEQFF. The CDR3 DNA sequence: TGTGCCAGCACCCTCATGGACAATGAGCAGTTCTTC. Based on the CDR3 plus reference TRBV7-8 and TRBJ2-1, the full variable domain is GAGVSQSPRYKVAKRGQDVALRCDPISGHVSLFWYQQALGQGPEFLTYFQNEAQLDKSGLPSDRFFAERPEGSVSTLKIQRTQQEDSAVYLCASTLMDNEQFFGPGTRLTVL.

In nucleotides, the CDR3 is TGTGCCAGCAGTTTACAGGGAGGTGAGCAGTTCTTC. It yields the protein CASSLQGGEQFF. J is TRBJ2-1 and V is TRBV28, with D possibly TRBD2 on 6 matching bases. V was pared by 2 bases and J by 9 bases, with 8 bases between. Germline values: CDR1 MDHEN, CDR2 SYDVKM. The CDR3 totals 12 residues.

The chain combines TRBV4-2 with TRBJ2-7; 11 bases agree with TRBD1. V gave up 0 bases and J gave up 5 bases; unmatched junction bases: 6. Germline V lookup: CDR1 LGHNA, CDR2 YNFKEQ. The CDR3 runs to 16 residues. The CDR3 region is CASSQDGDRGINEQYF. The CDR3 coding sequence is TGTGCCAGCAGCCAAGACGGGGACAGGGGGATCAACGAGCAGTACTTC.

The genes are TRBV25-1 and TRBJ2-5; D uncertain. This CDR3 has 12 residues. The germline V and J ends were trimmed by 3 bases and 0 bases, with 2 bases remaining between them. Germline values: CDR1 MGHDK, CDR2 SYGVNS. CDR3 in DNA: TGTGCCAGCAGTGAGTACCAAGAGACCCAGTACTTC. It translates to CASSEYQETQYF.

This clone was counted only a few times. The chain combines TRBV7-9 with TRBJ2-1; 11 bases agree with TRBD2. The CDR3 covers 18 residues. V shed 5 bases and J 4 bases; nucleotides not matched to a gene: 13. Germline values: CDR1 SEHNR, CDR2 FQNEAQ (reference sequence). CDR3 DNA: TGTGCCAGCAGCCCGATCACCCCTCTAGCGGGGGGTTACAATGAGCAGTTCTTC. The encoded protein is CASSPITPLAGGYNEQFF.

This clone was observed a few times. The chain is built from TRBV5-5 and TRBJ1-6; no reliable D call. Germline CDR1 SGHKS, CDR2 YYEKEE (reference sequence). The CDR3 covers 12 residues. V gave up 7 bases and J gave up 8 bases, with 10 bases separating them. Here the CDR3 DNA reads TGTGCCAGCCGTTGGATGGATTCACCCCTCCACTTT. Amino acids: CASRWMDSPLHF.